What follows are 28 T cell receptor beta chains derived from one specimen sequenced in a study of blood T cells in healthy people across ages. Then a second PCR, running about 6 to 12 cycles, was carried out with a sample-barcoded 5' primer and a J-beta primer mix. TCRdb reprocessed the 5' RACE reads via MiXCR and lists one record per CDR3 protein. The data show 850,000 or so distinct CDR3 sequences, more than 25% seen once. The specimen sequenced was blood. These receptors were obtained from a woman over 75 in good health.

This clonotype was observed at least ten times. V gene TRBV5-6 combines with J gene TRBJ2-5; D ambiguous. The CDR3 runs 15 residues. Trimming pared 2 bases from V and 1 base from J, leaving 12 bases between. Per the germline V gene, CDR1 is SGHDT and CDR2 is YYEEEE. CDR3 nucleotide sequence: TGTGCCAGCAGCTTAGGACCAGTGCGCCAAGAGACCCAGTACTTC. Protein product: CASSLGPVRQETQYF. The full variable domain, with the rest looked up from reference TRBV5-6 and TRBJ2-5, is DAGVTQSPTHLIKTRGQQVTLRCSPKSGHDTVSWYQQALGQGPQFIFQYYEEEERQRGNFPDRFSGHQFPNYSSELNVNALLLGDSALYLCASSLGPVRQETQYFGPGTRLLVL.

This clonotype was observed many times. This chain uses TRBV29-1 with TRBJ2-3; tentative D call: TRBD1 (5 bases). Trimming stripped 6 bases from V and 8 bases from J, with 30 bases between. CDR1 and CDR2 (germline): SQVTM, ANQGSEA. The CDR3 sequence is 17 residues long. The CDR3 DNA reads TGCAGCGTAACTATTCAGGGTAATCTGGGTATTCAGGCTACGCAGTATTTT. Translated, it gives CSVTIQGNLGIQATQYF.

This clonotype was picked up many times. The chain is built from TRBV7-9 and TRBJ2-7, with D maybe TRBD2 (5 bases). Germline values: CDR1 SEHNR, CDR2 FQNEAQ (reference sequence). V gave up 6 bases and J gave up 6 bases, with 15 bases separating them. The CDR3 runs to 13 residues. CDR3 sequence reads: CASRSLLGAEQYF. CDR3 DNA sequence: TGTGCCAGCAGGTCTCTACTAGGAGCCGAGCAGTACTTC.

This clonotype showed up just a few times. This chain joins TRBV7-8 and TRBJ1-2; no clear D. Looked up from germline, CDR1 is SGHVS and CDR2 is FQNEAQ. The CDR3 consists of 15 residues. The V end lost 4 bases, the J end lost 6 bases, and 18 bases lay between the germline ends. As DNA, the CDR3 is TGTGCCAGCAGCTCTAAGGTCTCAGGCGACCATGGCTACACCTTC. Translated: CASSSKVSGDHGYTF.

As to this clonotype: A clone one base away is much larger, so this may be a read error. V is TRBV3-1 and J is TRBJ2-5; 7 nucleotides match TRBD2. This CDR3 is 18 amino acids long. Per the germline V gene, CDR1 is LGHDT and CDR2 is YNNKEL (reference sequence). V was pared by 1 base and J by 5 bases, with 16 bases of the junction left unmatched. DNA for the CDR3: TGTGCCAGCAGCCAAGTGCTAGCGGAGGGAACTTGGGAGGAGACCCAGTACTTC. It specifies CASSQVLAEGTWEETQYF.

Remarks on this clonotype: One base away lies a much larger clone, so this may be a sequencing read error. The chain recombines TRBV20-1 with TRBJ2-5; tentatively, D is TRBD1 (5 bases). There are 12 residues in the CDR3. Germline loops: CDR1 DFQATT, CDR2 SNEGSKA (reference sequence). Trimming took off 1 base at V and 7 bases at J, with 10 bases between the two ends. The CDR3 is CSARVERGTQYF. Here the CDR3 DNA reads TGCAGTGCTAGAGTGGAAAGGGGGACCCAGTACTTC.

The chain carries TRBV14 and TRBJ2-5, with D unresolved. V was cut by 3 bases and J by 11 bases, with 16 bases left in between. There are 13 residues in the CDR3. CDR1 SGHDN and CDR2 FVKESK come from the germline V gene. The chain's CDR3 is CASSQGGPNEQYF. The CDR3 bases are TGTGCCAGCAGCCAGGGTGGACCCAATGAGCAGTACTTC.

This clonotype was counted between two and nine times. CDR3 residues: CASTLWVNYGYTF. CDR3 in DNA: TGTGCCAGCACCCTGTGGGTTAACTATGGCTACACCTTC. V is TRBV2 and J is TRBJ1-2; D is unclear. Germline CDR1 reads SNHLY; CDR2 reads FYNNEI. The CDR3 sequence is 13 residues long. V was pared by 7 bases and J by 1 base, with 10 bases between.

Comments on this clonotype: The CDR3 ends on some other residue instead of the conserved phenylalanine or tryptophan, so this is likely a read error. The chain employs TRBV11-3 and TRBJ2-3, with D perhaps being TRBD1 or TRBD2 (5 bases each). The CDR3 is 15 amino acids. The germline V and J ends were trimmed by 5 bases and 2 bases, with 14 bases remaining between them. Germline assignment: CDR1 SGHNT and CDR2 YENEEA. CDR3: CASSTRSGTTDTQYL. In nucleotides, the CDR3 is TGTGCCAGCAGCACCCGATCGGGGACCACAGATACGCAGTATTTG.

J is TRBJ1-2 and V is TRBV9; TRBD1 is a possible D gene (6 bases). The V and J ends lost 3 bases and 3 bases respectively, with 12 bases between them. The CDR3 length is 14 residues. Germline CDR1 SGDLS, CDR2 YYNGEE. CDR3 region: CASSEGGSDYGYTF. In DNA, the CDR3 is TGTGCCAGCAGCGAAGGGGGTTCCGACTATGGCTACACCTTC.

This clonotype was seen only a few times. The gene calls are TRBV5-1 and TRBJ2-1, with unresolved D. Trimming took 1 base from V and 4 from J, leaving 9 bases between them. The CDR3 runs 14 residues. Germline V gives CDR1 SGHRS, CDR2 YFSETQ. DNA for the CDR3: TGCGCCAGCAGCTTGACAGCTCTATACAATGAGCAGTTCTTC. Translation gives CASSLTALYNEQFF.

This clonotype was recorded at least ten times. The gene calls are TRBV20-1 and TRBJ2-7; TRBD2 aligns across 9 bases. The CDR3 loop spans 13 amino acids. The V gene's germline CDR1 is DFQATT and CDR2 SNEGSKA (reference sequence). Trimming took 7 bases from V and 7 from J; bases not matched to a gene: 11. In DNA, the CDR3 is TGCAGTGGTCAAAGCGGGGGGTTAAGAGAGCAGTACTTC. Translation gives CSGQSGGLREQYF.

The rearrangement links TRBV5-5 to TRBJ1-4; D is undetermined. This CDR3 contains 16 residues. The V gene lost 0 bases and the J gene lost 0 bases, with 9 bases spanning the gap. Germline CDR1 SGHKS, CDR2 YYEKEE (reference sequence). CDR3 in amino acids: CASSLVADATNEKLFF. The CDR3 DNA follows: TGTGCCAGCAGCTTGGTGGCGGATGCAACTAATGAAAAACTGTTTTTT. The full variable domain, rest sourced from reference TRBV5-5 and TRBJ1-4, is DAGVTQSPTHLIKTRGQQVTLRCSPISGHKSVSWYQQVLGQGPQFIFQYYEKEERGRGNFPDRFSARQFPNYSSELNVNALLLGDSALYLCASSLVADATNEKLFFGSGTQLSVL.

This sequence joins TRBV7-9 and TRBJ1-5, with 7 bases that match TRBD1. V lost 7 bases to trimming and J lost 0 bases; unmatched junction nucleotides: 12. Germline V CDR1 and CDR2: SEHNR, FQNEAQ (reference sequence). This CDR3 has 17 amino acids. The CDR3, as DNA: TGTGCCAGCATGGACTACAGGGGCATAGTTAGCAATCAGCCCCAGCATTTT. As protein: CASMDYRGIVSNQPQHF.

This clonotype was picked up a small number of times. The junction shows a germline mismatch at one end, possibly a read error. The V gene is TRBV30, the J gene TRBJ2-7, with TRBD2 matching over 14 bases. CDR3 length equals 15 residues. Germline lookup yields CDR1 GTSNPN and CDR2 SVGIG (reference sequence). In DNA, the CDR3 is TGTGCCTGGACCCAGGGACTAGCGGGAGCCTACGAGCGGTACTTC. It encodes CAWTQGLAGAYERYF.

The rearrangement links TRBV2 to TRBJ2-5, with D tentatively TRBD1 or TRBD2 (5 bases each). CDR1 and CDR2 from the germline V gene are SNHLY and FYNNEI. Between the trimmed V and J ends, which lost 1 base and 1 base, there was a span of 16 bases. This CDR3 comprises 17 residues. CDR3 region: CASSEGKSWGSQETQYF. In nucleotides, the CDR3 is TGTGCCAGCAGTGAAGGGAAAAGTTGGGGGAGCCAAGAGACCCAGTACTTC. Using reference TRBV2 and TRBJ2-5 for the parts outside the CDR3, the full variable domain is EPEVTQTPSHQVTQMGQEVILRCVPISNHLYFYWYRQILGQKVEFLVSFYNNEISEKSEIFDDQFSVERPDGSNFTLKIRSTKLEDSAMYFCASSEGKSWGSQETQYFGPGTRLLVL.

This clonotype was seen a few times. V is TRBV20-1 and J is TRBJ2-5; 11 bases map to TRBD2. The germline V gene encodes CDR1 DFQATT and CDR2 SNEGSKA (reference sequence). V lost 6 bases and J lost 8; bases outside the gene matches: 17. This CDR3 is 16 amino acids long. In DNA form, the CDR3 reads TGCAGTGCGGGGGTCGGGCTAGCGGGGGGTGCGGGCACCCAGTACTTC. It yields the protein CSAGVGLAGGAGTQYF.

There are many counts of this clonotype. For the CDR3, the DNA is TGTGCCAGCAGTATTTACGGACAGGGGAAAGAGACCCAGTACTTC. This translates into CASSIYGQGKETQYF. This chain joins TRBV5-5 and TRBJ2-5, with 9 positions matching TRBD1. CDR3 length: 15 residues. Germline lookup yields CDR1 SGHKS and CDR2 YYEKEE (reference sequence). The trim removed 5 bases at V and 3 bases at J, leaving 8 bases unmatched.

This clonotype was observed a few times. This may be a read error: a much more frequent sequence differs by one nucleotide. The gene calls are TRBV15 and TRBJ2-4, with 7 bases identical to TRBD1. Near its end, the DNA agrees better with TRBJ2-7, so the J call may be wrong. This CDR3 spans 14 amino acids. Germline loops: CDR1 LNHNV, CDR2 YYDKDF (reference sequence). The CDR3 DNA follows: TGTGCCACCAGCCATTCAGGGGGTCTCTACGAGCAGTACTTC. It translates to CATSHSGGLYEQYF.

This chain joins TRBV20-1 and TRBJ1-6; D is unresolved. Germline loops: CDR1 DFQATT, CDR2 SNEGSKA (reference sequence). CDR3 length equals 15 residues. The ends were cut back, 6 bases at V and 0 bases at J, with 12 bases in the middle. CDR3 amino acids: CSAREQSSYNSPLHF. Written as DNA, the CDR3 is TGCAGTGCACGCGAACAGAGCTCCTATAATTCACCCCTCCACTTT.

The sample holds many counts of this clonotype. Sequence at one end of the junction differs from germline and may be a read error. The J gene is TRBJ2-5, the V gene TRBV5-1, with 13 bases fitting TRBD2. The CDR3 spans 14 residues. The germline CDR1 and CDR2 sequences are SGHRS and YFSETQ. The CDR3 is CASSRGLAGETQYF. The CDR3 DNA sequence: TGTGCCAGCAGCCGGGGACTAGCGGGGGAGACCCAGTACTTC.

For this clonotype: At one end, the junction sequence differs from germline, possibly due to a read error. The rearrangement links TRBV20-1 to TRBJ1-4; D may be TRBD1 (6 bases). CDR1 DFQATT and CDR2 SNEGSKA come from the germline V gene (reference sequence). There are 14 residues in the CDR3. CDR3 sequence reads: CSATGGLVNEKRFF. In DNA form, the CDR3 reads TGCAGTGCTACGGGGGGCCTTGTCAATGAAAAACGGTTTTTT.

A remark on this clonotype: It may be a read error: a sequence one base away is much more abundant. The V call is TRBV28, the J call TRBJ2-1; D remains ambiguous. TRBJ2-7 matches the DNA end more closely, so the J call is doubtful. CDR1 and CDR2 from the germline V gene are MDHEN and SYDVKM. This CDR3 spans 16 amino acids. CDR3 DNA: TGTGCCAGCAGTTGGGCCGGAACCGACTCCTACAATGAGCAGTACTTC. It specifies CASSWAGTDSYNEQYF.

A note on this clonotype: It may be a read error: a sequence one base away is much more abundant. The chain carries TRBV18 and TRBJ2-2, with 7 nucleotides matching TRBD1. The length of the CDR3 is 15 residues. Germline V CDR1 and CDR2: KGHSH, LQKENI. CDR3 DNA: TGTGCCAGCTCTCCGGACAGGAAGAACACCGGGGAGCGGTTTTTT. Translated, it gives CASSPDRKNTGERFF.

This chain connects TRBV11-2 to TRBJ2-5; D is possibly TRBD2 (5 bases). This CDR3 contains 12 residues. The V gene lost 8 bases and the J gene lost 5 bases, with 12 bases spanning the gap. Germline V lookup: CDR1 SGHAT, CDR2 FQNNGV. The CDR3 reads CASGPGSETQYF. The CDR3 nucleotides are TGTGCCAGCGGGCCGGGGAGTGAGACCCAGTACTTC.

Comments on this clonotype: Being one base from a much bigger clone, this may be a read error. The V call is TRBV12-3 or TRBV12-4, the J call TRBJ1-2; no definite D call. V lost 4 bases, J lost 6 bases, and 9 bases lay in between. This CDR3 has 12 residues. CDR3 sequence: CASSSTSHGYTF. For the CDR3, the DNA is TGTGCCAGCAGTTCCACATCGCATGGCTACACCTTC.

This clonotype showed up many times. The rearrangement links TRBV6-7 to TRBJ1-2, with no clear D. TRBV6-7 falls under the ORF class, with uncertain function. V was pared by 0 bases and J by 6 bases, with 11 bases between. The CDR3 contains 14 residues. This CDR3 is CASSYSMEEDGYTF. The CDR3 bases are TGTGCCAGCAGTTACTCGATGGAGGAGGATGGCTACACCTTC.

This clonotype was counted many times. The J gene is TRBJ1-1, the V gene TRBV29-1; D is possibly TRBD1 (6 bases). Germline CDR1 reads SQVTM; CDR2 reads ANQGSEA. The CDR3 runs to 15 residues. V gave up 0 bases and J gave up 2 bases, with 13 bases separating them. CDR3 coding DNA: TGCAGCGTTGAAGATCGGTACAGGGCAAACACTGAAGCTTTCTTT. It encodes CSVEDRYRANTEAFF.